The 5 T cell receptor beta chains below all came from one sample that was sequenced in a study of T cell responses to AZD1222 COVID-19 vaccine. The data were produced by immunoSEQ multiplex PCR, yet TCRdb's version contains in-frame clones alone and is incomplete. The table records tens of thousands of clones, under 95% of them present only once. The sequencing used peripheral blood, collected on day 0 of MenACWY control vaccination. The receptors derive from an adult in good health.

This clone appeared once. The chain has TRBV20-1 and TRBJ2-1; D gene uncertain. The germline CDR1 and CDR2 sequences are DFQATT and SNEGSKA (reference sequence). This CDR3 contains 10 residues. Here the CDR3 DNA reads TGCAGCCCTGACTACAATGAGCAGTTCTTC. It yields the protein CSPDYNEQFF.

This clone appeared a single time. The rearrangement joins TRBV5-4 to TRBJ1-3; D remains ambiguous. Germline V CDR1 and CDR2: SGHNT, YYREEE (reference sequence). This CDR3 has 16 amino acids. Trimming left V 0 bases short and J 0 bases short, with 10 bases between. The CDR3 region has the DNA TGTGCCAGCAGCTTGGGGGCCAGGAGCTCTGGAAACACCATATATTTT. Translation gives CASSLGARSSGNTIYF.

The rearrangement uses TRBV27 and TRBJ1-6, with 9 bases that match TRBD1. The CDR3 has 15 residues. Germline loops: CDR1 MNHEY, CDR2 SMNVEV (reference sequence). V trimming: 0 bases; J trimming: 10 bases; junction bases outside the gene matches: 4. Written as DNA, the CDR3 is TGTGCCAGCAGTTTATCCGACAGGGGGAGCTCACCCCTCCACTTT. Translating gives CASSLSDRGSSPLHF.

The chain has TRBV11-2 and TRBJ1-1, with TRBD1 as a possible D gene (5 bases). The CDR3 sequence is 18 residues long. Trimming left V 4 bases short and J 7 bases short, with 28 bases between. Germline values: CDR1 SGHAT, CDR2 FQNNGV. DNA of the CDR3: TGTGCCAGCAGCTCGAGGGGAAAAGGGATCGACTTTCGGCTTGAAGCTTTCTTT. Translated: CASSSRGKGIDFRLEAFF.

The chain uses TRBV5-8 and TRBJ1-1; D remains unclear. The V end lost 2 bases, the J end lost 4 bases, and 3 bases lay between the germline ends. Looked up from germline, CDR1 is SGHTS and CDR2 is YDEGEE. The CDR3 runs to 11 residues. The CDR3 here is CASSFITEAFF. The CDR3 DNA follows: TGTGCCAGCAGCTTTATCACTGAAGCTTTCTTT.